This TCR beta chain was sequenced for a study of shared clonotypes between healthy human individuals. Only in-frame clones appear in the TCRdb table, and some are missing; sequencing was by immunoSEQ multiplex PCR. Of over a million clones in the sample, 95% to 99% were seen once. V dropped 6 bases and J dropped 5 bases, with 14 bases sitting between them. The CDR3 has 14 residues. CDR1 and CDR2 from the germline V gene are SGHNT and YYREEE (reference sequence). The chain couples TRBV5-4 to TRBJ2-2; D perhaps matches TRBD1 (6 bases). Sequenced: naive CD4+ T cells sorted from blood. The sample's subset: CD45RA+ positively selected. The sequence came from a man aged 25 to 45 in good health. This CDR3 reads CASNQQGRTGELFF. The CDR3 region has the DNA TGTGCCAGCAACCAACAGGGCCGGACCGGGGAGCTGTTTTTT.